This TCR beta chain comes out of a study of OX40 agonist ivuxolimab in advanced cancers. Data came from immunoSEQ multiplex PCR; TCRdb stores just in-frame clones and leaves some out. The table shows 50,000 to 70,000 clones, with around 88% occurring only once. The receptor's source is an adult with an advanced solid tumor such as melanoma, head and neck, liver or kidney cancer. Here the sequenced sample was CD4+ or CD8+ T cells sorted from blood, taken in a trial of the OX40 agonist ivuxolimab.

The CDR3 here is CASSTRGYTQYF. CDR3 in DNA: TGTGCCAGCAGTACCAGGGGATATACGCAGTATTTT. V gene TRBV6-6 combines with J gene TRBJ2-3; tentatively, D is TRBD1 (6 bases). This CDR3 spans 12 amino acids. V lost 5 bases and J 7 bases, leaving 10 bases between the germline ends. The germline V gene encodes CDR1 MNHNY and CDR2 SVGAGI (reference sequence).